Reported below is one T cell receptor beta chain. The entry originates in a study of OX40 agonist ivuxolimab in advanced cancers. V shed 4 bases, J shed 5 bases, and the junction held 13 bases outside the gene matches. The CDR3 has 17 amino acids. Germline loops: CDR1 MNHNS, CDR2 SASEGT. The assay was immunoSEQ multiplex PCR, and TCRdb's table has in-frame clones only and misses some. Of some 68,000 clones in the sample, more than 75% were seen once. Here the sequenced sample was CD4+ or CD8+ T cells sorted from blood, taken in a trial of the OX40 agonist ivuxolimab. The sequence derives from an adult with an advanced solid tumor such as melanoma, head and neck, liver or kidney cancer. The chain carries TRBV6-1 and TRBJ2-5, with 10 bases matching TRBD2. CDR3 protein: CASSGGLAGATGETQYF. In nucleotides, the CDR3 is TGTGCCAGCAGTGGTGGGCTAGCGGGGGCGACCGGGGAGACCCAGTACTTC.